The source of this TCR beta chain is a study of blood T cell repertoires in COVID-19. Overall study: Both acute and convalescent COVID-19 samples were obtained from the United States, Italy and Spain. Sources were T cells, B-cell-depleted T cells, or PBMCs; the material itself was cDNA or gDNA.

Per the study methods: From reference gene primer amplification, estimates of nucleated cell counts were derived. Using immunoSEQ multiplex PCR, the repertoire was profiled, and TCRdb retains in-frame clones only, with some absent. Clonal size and the V and J genes are those of that table, whereas D and trimming came from the DNA. This table has tens of thousands of clones, about 88% appearing once. Germline V gene sequence: CDR1 LNHNV, CDR2 YYDKDF (reference sequence). Trimming removed 3 bases at V and 13 bases at J, with 16 bases between. This CDR3 comprises 14 residues. The material sequenced was peripheral blood. V is TRBV15 and J is TRBJ1-6; no firm D call. This clonotype originated in a man between 65 and 79 years old with acute or convalescent COVID-19. CDR3 sequence (DNA): TGTGCCACCAGCAGTCACTCGGGTTTTGTCCCCCTCCACTTT. It codes for CATSSHSGFVPLHF.